These 8 T cell receptor beta chains came from one sample sequenced in a study of T-cell memory formation after mild COVID-19. TCRdb re-analysed the 5' RACE reads in MiXCR, keeping a single row per CDR3 protein. Of roughly 560,000 distinct CDR3 sequences in the sample, roughly 22% were seen once. The sequencing input was PBMCs or a T cell subset sorted from them (not recorded which). Receptor source: an adult woman who had mild COVID-19 (a few samples of this study predate the infection). Cell type and time point are not known.

The chain uses TRBV20-1 and TRBJ2-7; 8 nucleotides match TRBD1. The V gene's germline CDR1 is DFQATT and CDR2 SNEGSKA (reference sequence). J gave up 0 bases and V 1 base, and 5 bases lay outside the gene matches. The CDR3 spans 15 residues. This chain's CDR3 is CSARGTGGFSYEQYF. DNA for the CDR3: TGCAGTGCTAGAGGCACAGGGGGGTTCTCCTACGAGCAGTACTTC.

This clonotype was counted between two and nine times. The V call is TRBV5-6, the J call TRBJ2-3, with no clear D. The CDR3 spans 11 residues. Between the trimmed V and J ends, which lost 5 bases and 9 bases, there was a span of 10 bases. The germline gives CDR1 SGHDT, CDR2 YYEEEE. As DNA, the CDR3 is TGTGCCAGCAGAGGCTCCACGACGCAGTATTTT. Translation: CASRGSTTQYF.

The chain joins TRBV3-1 to TRBJ1-2, with a weak D call TRBD1 (5 bases). V lost 2 bases and J 3 bases, leaving 19 bases between the germline ends. CDR3 length: 17 amino acids. Germline V lookup: CDR1 LGHDT, CDR2 YNNKEL (reference sequence). CDR3 amino acids: CASSQLMGAGTDYGYTF. The CDR3 DNA sequence: TGTGCCAGCAGCCAACTCATGGGCGCCGGGACGGACTATGGCTACACCTTC.

This chain connects TRBV20-1 to TRBJ2-7; 9 bases are shared with TRBD2. The germline gives CDR1 DFQATT, CDR2 SNEGSKA (reference sequence). Germline trimming cut 1 base from V and 4 bases from J; bases unmatched to any gene: 8. The CDR3 is made up of 15 amino acids. CDR3 in DNA: TGCAGTGCTAGAGCCGCGGGGGGGCCCAGGTACGAGCAGTACTTC. Encoded protein: CSARAAGGPRYEQYF.

In its sample, this clonotype was seen a few times. The rearrangement uses TRBV14 and TRBJ1-1; weak D call: TRBD1 (6 bases). CDR1 is SGHDN, CDR2 FVKESK, per germline. Trimming took 0 bases from V and 1 from J, leaving 24 bases between them. The CDR3 spans 20 residues. The CDR3 nucleotides are TGTGCCAGCAGCCAAGATTATCTGCCGTTCGGGGGGCCTCAGAACACTGAAGCTTTCTTT. Translation: CASSQDYLPFGGPQNTEAFF.

This clonotype was recorded a few times. J is TRBJ2-7 and V is TRBV7-9, with 7 bases that match TRBD2. The junction had 12 bases not matched to a gene; V was cut back by 9 bases and J by 7 bases. The germline CDR1 and CDR2 sequences are SEHNR and FQNEAQ (reference sequence). The CDR3 runs 13 residues. The CDR3 coding sequence is TGTGCCAGTTCGGGACTACTTAAGGGGGAGCAGTACTTC. It specifies CASSGLLKGEQYF.

The gene calls are TRBV6-5 and TRBJ2-4; D possibly corresponds to TRBD2 (7 bases). The CDR3 totals 14 residues. The germline gives CDR1 MNHEY, CDR2 SVGAGI. Trimming left V 3 bases short and J 8 bases short, with 14 bases between. CDR3 residues: CASSYEGGQDIQYF. In DNA, the CDR3 is TGTGCCAGCAGTTATGAGGGGGGGCAGGACATTCAGTACTTC.

The rearrangement joins TRBV12-3 or TRBV12-4 to TRBJ2-7, with 7 bases aligning to TRBD2. CDR3 length equals 16 residues. With 4 bases clipped from V and 1 base from J, the junction kept 10 bases outside the gene matches. For the CDR3, the DNA is TGTGCCAGCAGTTCCACCCCGGGTAGCGGGTCCTACGAGCAGTACTTC. This gives the protein CASSSTPGSGSYEQYF.